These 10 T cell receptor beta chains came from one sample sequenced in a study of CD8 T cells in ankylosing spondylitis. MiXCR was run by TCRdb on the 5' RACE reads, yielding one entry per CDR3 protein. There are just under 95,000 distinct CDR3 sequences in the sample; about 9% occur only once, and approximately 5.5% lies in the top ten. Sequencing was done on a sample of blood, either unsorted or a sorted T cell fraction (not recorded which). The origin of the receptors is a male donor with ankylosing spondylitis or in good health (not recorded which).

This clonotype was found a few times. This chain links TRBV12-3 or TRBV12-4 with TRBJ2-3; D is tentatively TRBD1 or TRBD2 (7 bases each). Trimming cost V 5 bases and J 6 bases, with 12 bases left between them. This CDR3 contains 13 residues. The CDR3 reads CASSPGGGDTQYF. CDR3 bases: TGTGCCAGCAGTCCAGGGGGGGGGGATACGCAGTATTTT.

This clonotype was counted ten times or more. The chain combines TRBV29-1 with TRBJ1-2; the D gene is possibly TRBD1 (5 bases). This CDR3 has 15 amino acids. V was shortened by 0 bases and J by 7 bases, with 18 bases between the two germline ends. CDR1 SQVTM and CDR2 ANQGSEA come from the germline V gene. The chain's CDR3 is CSVEDRYGAWSGYTF. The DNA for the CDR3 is TGCAGCGTTGAAGATAGGTATGGGGCTTGGAGTGGCTACACCTTC.

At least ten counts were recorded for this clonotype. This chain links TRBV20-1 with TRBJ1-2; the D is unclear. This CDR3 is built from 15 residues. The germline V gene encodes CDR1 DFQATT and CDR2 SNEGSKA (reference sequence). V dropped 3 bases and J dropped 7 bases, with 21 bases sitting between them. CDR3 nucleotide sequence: TGCAGTGCTAGGGAGCTAGGTCCTGGTGGTGCTGGCTACACCTTC. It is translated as CSARELGPGGAGYTF.

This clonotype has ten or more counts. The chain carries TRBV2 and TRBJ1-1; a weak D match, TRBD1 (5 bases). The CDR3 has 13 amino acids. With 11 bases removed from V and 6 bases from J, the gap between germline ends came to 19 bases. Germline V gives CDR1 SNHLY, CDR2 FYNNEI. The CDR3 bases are TGTGCCGGTCAAGGGGTGGATTTCTCTGAAGCTTTCTTT. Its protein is CAGQGVDFSEAFF.

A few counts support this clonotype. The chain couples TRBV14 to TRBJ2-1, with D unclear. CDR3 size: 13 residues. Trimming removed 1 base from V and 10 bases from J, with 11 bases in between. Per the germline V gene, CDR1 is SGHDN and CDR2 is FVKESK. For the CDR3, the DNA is TGTGCCAGCAGCCAAGTTCTGCCTTTGGAGCAGTTCTTC. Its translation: CASSQVLPLEQFF. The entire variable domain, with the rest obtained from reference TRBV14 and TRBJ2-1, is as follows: EAGVTQFPSHSVIEKGQTVTLRCDPISGHDNLYWYRRVMGKEIKFLLHFVKESKQDESGMPNNRFLAERTGGTYSTLKVQPAELEDSGVYFCASSQVLPLEQFFGPGTRLTVL.

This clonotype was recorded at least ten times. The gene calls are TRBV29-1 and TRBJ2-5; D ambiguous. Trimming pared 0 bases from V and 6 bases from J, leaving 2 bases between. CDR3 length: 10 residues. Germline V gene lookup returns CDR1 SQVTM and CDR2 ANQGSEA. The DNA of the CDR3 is TGCAGCGTTGAAGATAAGACCCAGTACTTC. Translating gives CSVEDKTQYF.

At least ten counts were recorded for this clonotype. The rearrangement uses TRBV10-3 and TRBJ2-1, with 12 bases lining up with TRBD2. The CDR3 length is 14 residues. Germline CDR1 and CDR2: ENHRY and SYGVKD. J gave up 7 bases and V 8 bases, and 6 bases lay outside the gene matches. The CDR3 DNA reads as TGTGCCATCTCTAGCGGGGGGGGAAGGAATGAGCAGTTCTTC. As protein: CAISSGGGRNEQFF.

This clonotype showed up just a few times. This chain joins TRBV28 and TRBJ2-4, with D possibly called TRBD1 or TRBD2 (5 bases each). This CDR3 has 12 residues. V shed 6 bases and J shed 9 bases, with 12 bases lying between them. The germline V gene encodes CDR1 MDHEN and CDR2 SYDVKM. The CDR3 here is CASSPLGAIQYF. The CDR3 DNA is TGTGCCAGCAGCCCACTAGGGGCCATTCAGTACTTC.

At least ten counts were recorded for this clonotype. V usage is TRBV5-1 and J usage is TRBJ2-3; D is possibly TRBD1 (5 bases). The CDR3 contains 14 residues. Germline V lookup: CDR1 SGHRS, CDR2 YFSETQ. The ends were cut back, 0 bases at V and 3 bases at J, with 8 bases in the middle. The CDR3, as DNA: TGCGCCAGCAGCTTGGAGGGGCTGACAGATACGCAGTATTTT. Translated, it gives CASSLEGLTDTQYF.

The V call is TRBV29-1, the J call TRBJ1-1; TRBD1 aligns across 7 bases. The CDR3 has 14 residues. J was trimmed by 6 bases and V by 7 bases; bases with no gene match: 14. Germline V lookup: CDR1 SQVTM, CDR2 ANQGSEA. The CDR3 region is CSGGTGADGSEAFF. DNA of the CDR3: TGCAGCGGAGGTACAGGGGCGGACGGGTCTGAAGCTTTCTTT.